The 8 T cell receptor beta chains given below trace back to one sample, sequenced in a study of T-cell reconstitution after alpha-beta-depleted transplantation in children. For TCRbeta, the library was prepared with unique molecular identifiers. TCRdb processed the PCR reads anew with MiXCR; each CDR3 protein has one entry. Of about 200,000 distinct CDR3 sequences listed, approximately 8.4% are singletons. Sample: PBMCs, mostly from graft donor cells, taken 360 days after TCRalphabeta/CD19-depleted stem cell transplant. The origin of the receptors is a male patient between 2 and 10 years old who had a stem cell transplant for acute myeloid leukemia, so the T cells may come from the graft donor.

This clonotype was observed at least ten times. The chain couples TRBV5-1 to TRBJ2-3, with 8 bases that match TRBD1. CDR3 length equals 18 residues. Per germline, CDR1 SGHRS and CDR2 YFSETQ. V was clipped by 0 bases and J by 3 bases; unmatched bases: 12. CDR3 loop: CASSLAPRTGMGTDTQYF. DNA for the CDR3: TGCGCCAGCAGCTTGGCCCCCCGGACAGGGATGGGGACAGATACGCAGTATTTT.

This clonotype has only a few counts. The CDR3 bases are TGTGCCAGCAGCGCGCACCGGGACACCGTGGTCGATACGCAGTATTTT. Protein: CASSAHRDTVVDTQYF. The rearrangement uses TRBV9 and TRBJ2-3, with D perhaps matching TRBD1 (6 bases). V lost 3 bases, J lost 6 bases, and 20 bases lay in between. The CDR3 extends over 16 amino acids. Per the germline V gene, CDR1 is SGDLS and CDR2 is YYNGEE.

This clonotype was observed a few times. This sequence joins TRBV3-1 and TRBJ2-5, with D possibly being TRBD2 (7 bases). CDR1 and CDR2 (germline): LGHDT, YNNKEL (reference sequence). V shed 3 bases and J shed 4 bases, with 12 bases lying between them. The CDR3 contains 14 residues. This CDR3 reads CASSHRGAAETQYF. In DNA form, the CDR3 reads TGTGCCAGCAGCCATCGGGGGGCCGCAGAGACCCAGTACTTC.

As concerns this clonotype: The junction shows a germline mismatch at one end, possibly a read error. The chain has TRBV12-3 or TRBV12-4 and TRBJ2-5; the match to TRBD1 covers 10 bases. This CDR3 has 15 amino acids. CDR3 DNA sequence: TGTGCCAGCAGCTCGGGACAGGGGTATGGAGAGACCGAGTACTTC. Its protein is CASSSGQGYGETEYF.

The gene calls are TRBV20-1 and TRBJ2-5, with D perhaps matching TRBD1 (6 bases). The length of the CDR3 is 14 residues. Per germline, CDR1 DFQATT and CDR2 SNEGSKA (reference sequence). V lost 1 base, J lost 3 bases, and 12 bases lay in between. The CDR3 DNA follows: TGCAGTGCTAGAGGGGTGGACAGTAAAGAGACCCAGTACTTC. The encoded protein is CSARGVDSKETQYF.

This chain uses TRBV29-1 with TRBJ1-6; TRBD1 matches at 7 bases. V was pared by 7 bases and J by 8 bases, with 8 bases of the junction left unmatched. CDR3 size: 13 residues. The germline V gene has CDR1 SQVTM and CDR2 ANQGSEA. The CDR3 protein is CSAVGQVDSPLHF. CDR3 nucleotide sequence: TGCAGCGCCGTTGGACAGGTGGATTCACCCCTCCACTTT.

V gene TRBV7-2 combines with J gene TRBJ1-5; D not certain. CDR1 and CDR2 (germline): SGHTA, FQGNSA. CDR3 length: 15 residues. V lost 1 base, J lost 1 base, and 8 bases lay in between. CDR3 sequence reads: CASSLGDKSNQPQHF. The DNA for the CDR3 is TGTGCCAGCAGCTTAGGAGACAAAAGCAATCAGCCCCAGCATTTT.

This clonotype was counted ten times or more. This chain links TRBV12-3 or TRBV12-4 with TRBJ2-1, with D possibly called TRBD1 or TRBD2 (5 bases each). CDR3 length: 13 amino acids. Between the trimmed V and J ends, which lost 10 bases and 5 bases, there was a span of 15 bases. CDR3 loop: CATTVRGHNEQFF. The CDR3 coding sequence is TGTGCCACCACCGTCCGGGGCCACAATGAGCAGTTCTTC.